This T cell receptor beta chain was recovered during a study of sequential checkpoint blockade in melanoma. Study-wide background: Maintenance nivolumab came after either treatment sequence. TCRβ was sequenced from DNA of 91 pretreatment tumors.

Study conclusions and caveats: Tumor T-cell fraction and clonality correlated with PD-L1 and CD8+ counts.

This clone has a handful of counts. Its cognate antigen is unknown. The sample's treatment: randomized to nivolumab then ipilimumab (arm A) or the reverse (arm B). Patients had received no earlier DNA-damaging chemotherapy. The repertoire was sequenced with immunoSEQ multiplex PCR; TCRdb's copy has only in-frame clones and lacks some. The sample includes more than 30,000 clones, 30% to 35% seen only once; the top ten take approximately 1.5%. Germline CDR1 is SGHAT and CDR2 is FQDESV (reference sequence). V was pared by 5 bases and J by 3 bases, with 12 bases of the junction left unmatched. The CDR3 has 17 amino acids.

This receptor was obtained from a human donor with melanoma. This specimen consisted of tumor tissue (inferred from file names), obtained from a patient given nivolumab and ipilimumab in sequence. The chain joins TRBV11-1 to TRBJ2-3, with 9 bases matching TRBD2. The CDR3, as DNA: TGTGCCAGCAGCGGTTGGGCGGGAGGGCGGAGAACAGATACGCAGTATTTT. This codes for CASSGWAGGRRTDTQYF.